This T cell receptor (beta chain) was observed in a study of beta chain features in type 1 diabetes. Study at large: Across the samples, 107,917,701 sorted cells were examined in total. Overall study findings and caveats: Comparison showed that naive, central memory and Treg TCRB repertoires appeared more similar among patients than among healthy donors.

Sampling consisted of one heparinised blood draw per donor, averaging about 116 mL. The study reverse transcribed the entire isolated RNA, so it sequenced expressed TCRB transcripts. Data came from immunoSEQ multiplex PCR; TCRdb stores just in-frame clones and leaves some out. The sample records 110,000 to 150,000 clones, approximately 9.2% being singletons. The CDR3 length is 14 residues. The germline V gene encodes CDR1 SGHAT and CDR2 FQNNGV. Trimming removed 3 bases at V and 4 bases at J, with 11 bases between. Comment on this clone: Its antigen is unidentified.

This TCR derives from a young man in good health. The material sequenced was central memory CD4+ T cells from blood. The gene calls are TRBV11-2 and TRBJ2-3; tentative D call: TRBD2 (6 bases). The CDR3 DNA sequence: TGTGCCAGCAGCTTTGCTAGCGATGCAGATACGCAGTATTTT. This encodes CASSFASDADTQYF.